What follows are 18 T cell receptor beta chains derived from one specimen sequenced in a study of CD8+CD57+ T cells in acquired aplastic anemia. Using genomic DNA as the template, TCR beta VDJ and CDR3 profiling was carried out. From the reads, TCRdb called clonotypes with MiXCR, one entry per CDR3 protein. This table has 150,000 to 200,000 distinct CDR3 sequences, approximately 52% appearing once. Patients who underwent sequencing had shown CD8+CD57+ cell expansion by flow cytometry. The sequenced material came from sorted CD4+, CD8+, or CD8+CD57+ T cells (not recorded which) from PBMCs. The receptors were gathered from a human donor with aplastic anemia.

The chain employs TRBV20-1 and TRBJ1-6; 9 bases match TRBD1. V shed 5 bases, J shed 15 bases, and the junction held 14 bases outside the gene matches. This CDR3 comprises 14 residues. Germline CDR1 reads DFQATT; CDR2 reads SNEGSKA (reference sequence). The CDR3 loop reads CSAYTGGEGPLLHF. The CDR3 nucleotides read TGCAGTGCTTATACAGGGGGCGAGGGGCCACTCCTCCACTTT.

This clonotype appeared many times. The chain combines TRBV5-8 with TRBJ2-7; D unclear. This CDR3 has 12 amino acids. The germline gives CDR1 SGHTS, CDR2 YDEGEE. V was cut by 2 bases and J by 7 bases, with 10 bases left in between. CDR3 in amino acids: CASSLTTWEQYF. Written as DNA, the CDR3 is TGTGCCAGCAGCTTAACGACTTGGGAGCAGTACTTC.

This clonotype was found a few times. A much bigger clone sits one base away, suggesting this may be a read error. The conserved phenylalanine or tryptophan normally closing the CDR3 is absent here, so this likely arose from a read error. The gene calls are TRBV7-3 and TRBJ2-1; D might be TRBD1 (6 bases). Germline-derived CDR1 and CDR2 are SGHTA and FQGTGA. The germline V and J ends were trimmed by 2 bases and 5 bases, with 10 bases remaining between them. This CDR3 spans 14 amino acids. The CDR3: CASSLLTGNNEQFL. In DNA form, the CDR3 reads TGTGCCAGCAGCTTACTGACAGGAAACAATGAGCAGTTCCTC.

The rearrangement joins TRBV7-2 to TRBJ2-5; TRBD1 is a possible D gene (6 bases). The CDR3 runs to 17 residues. Germline V gene data show CDR1 as SGHTA and CDR2 as FQGNSA. The V and J ends lost 5 bases and 4 bases respectively, with 23 bases between them. The chain's CDR3 is CASSPSSPRGRGETQYF. The CDR3 nucleotides are TGTGCCAGCAGCCCATCGAGCCCCAGGGGCAGGGGAGAGACCCAGTACTTC.

This clonotype occurred many times. J is TRBJ1-5 and V is TRBV20-1; 12 bases agree with TRBD1. Per germline, CDR1 DFQATT and CDR2 SNEGSKA (reference sequence). The V segment lost 4 bases and the J segment 3 bases; nucleotides outside the gene matches: 19. The CDR3 runs 20 residues. The chain's CDR3 is CSATTNSGTGGAGINQPQHF. CDR3 DNA sequence: TGCAGTGCTACTACAAACTCCGGGACAGGGGGCGCGGGTATCAATCAGCCCCAGCATTTT.

The chain carries TRBV7-8 and TRBJ1-1; tentatively, D is TRBD1 (5 bases). This CDR3 is 14 amino acids long. V lost 5 bases, J lost 5 bases, and 15 bases lay in between. Germline V lookup: CDR1 SGHVS, CDR2 FQNEAQ. CDR3 sequence: CASSTDGGQTEAFF. Written as DNA, the CDR3 is TGTGCCAGCAGCACCGACGGAGGACAAACTGAAGCTTTCTTT.

In the case of this clonotype: Relative to the germline gene, one junction end is altered; a read error may explain this. In DNA form, the CDR3 reads TGTGCCAGCAGCCCCCTAACTGAAGCTGCCTTT. Amino acid sequence: CASSPLTEAAF. The rearrangement uses TRBV7-2 and TRBJ1-1; D remains ambiguous. The CDR3 spans 11 residues. CDR1 is SGHTA, CDR2 FQGNSA, per germline.

The chain carries TRBV6-1 and TRBJ2-7, with 7 bases lining up with TRBD2. CDR1 and CDR2 from the germline V gene are MNHNS and SASEGT. The CDR3 consists of 15 residues. V shed 6 bases and J 2 bases; nucleotides not matched to a gene: 10. CDR3 amino acids: CASSRRGGRAYEQYF. The CDR3 DNA follows: TGTGCCAGCAGCCGCCGGGGAGGGAGGGCCTACGAGCAGTACTTC.

CDR3 protein: CSARATSVRTDTQYF. For the CDR3, the DNA is TGCAGTGCTAGAGCCACTAGCGTGAGGACAGATACGCAGTATTTT. The genes are TRBV20-1 and TRBJ2-3; 7 nucleotides agree with TRBD2. Germline V lookup: CDR1 DFQATT, CDR2 SNEGSKA (reference sequence). The V gene end was trimmed by 1 base and the J gene end by 3 bases; junction bases not matched to a gene: 7. This CDR3 has 15 amino acids.

The chain employs TRBV20-1 and TRBJ2-5, with TRBD2 matching over 8 bases. The CDR3 sequence is 14 residues long. CDR1 DFQATT and CDR2 SNEGSKA come from the germline V gene (reference sequence). V was clipped by 5 bases and J by 5 bases; unmatched bases: 10. The CDR3 region is CSAPLGLGPETQYF. The DNA for the CDR3 is TGCAGTGCTCCCTTGGGACTAGGGCCGGAGACCCAGTACTTC.

This clonotype was seen just once. A junction boundary mismatches the germline segment, possibly from a read error. The J gene is TRBJ2-2, the V gene TRBV7-6; weak D call: TRBD2 (5 bases). The CDR3 is 12 amino acids. Per the germline V gene, CDR1 is SGHVS and CDR2 is FNYEAQ. The CDR3 loop reads CASSLVAGELSF. DNA of the CDR3: TGCGCCAGCAGCTTAGTCGCCGGGGAGCTGTCTTTT.

The chain has TRBV20-1 and TRBJ1-5; D not certain. Germline values: CDR1 DFQATT, CDR2 SNEGSKA (reference sequence). The CDR3 length is 13 residues. V lost 4 bases and J 6 bases, leaving 13 bases between the germline ends. The DNA of the CDR3 is TGCAGTGCTAACGACGGGCACGGTCAGCCCCAGCATTTT. It is translated as CSANDGHGQPQHF.

This clonotype was counted ten times or more. One junction end disagrees with the germline gene, perhaps due to a read error. The gene calls are TRBV7-2 and TRBJ2-3; 15 nucleotides match TRBD2. The CDR3 contains 14 residues. In germline, CDR1 is SGHTA, CDR2 FQGNSA. This CDR3 is CASSIGLAGGRVDF. The CDR3 nucleotides read TGTGCCAGCAGCATAGGACTAGCGGGGGGGCGCGTGGATTTT.

This rearrangement joins TRBV10-3 to TRBJ2-1; D might be TRBD2 (7 bases). Trimming removed 4 bases from V and 1 base from J, with 17 bases in between. CDR1 and CDR2 (germline): ENHRY, SYGVKD. This CDR3 is 17 amino acids long. CDR3 sequence reads: CAISGGLGRESYNEQFF. CDR3 bases: TGTGCCATCAGTGGGGGGCTAGGGCGGGAGTCCTACAATGAGCAGTTCTTC.

V and J are TRBV7-6 and TRBJ1-2, with D tentatively TRBD1 (6 bases). The CDR3 covers 16 residues. Per germline, CDR1 SGHVS and CDR2 FNYEAQ. Trimming pared 5 bases from V and 0 bases from J, leaving 16 bases between. CDR3 in amino acids: CASSVLTGGANYGYTF. CDR3 coding DNA: TGTGCCAGCAGCGTCCTGACAGGAGGTGCTAACTATGGCTACACCTTC.

This clonotype was recorded at least ten times. This sequence joins TRBV3-1 and TRBJ1-1, with D possibly TRBD1 on 5 matching bases. The V gene's germline CDR1 is LGHDT and CDR2 YNNKEL (reference sequence). Trimming took 1 base from V and 8 from J, leaving 11 bases between them. This CDR3 is 13 amino acids long. CDR3 loop: CASSQGGRIEAFF. The CDR3 nucleotides read TGTGCCAGCAGCCAAGGGGGCAGGATAGAAGCTTTCTTT.

Ten or more counts support this clonotype. J is TRBJ1-6 and V is TRBV6-5, with D hard to call. The V gene's germline CDR1 is MNHEY and CDR2 SVGAGI. The V end lost 1 base, the J end lost 6 bases, and 13 bases lay between the germline ends. The CDR3 covers 16 residues. CDR3 DNA sequence: TGTGCCAGCAGTTACTTTCCGGGCTCCGCTAATTCACCCCTCCACTTT. Its protein product is CASSYFPGSANSPLHF.

Concerning this clonotype: A much larger clone differs from this one at a single base, so this may be a read error. The chain has TRBV5-4 and TRBJ2-5; a possible D gene is TRBD2 (5 bases). The CDR3 runs 14 residues. V shed 2 bases and J shed 11 bases, with 19 bases lying between them. Germline assignment: CDR1 SGHNT and CDR2 YYREEE (reference sequence). The CDR3 region has the DNA TGTGCCAGCAGCTTCGGGAACTCCTACAATGAGCAGTACTTC. Translation: CASSFGNSYNEQYF.